This T cell receptor beta chain was identified during a study of Ad26.COV2.S vaccination and SARS-CoV-2 variants. This table comes from immunoSEQ multiplex PCR, and its TCRdb copy is limited to in-frame clones, with some not included. The profile covers a few hundred thousand clones, with roughly four fifths appearing a single time and about 7.1% taken by the ten largest. Treatment described: over 15 received Ad26.COV2.S at low or high dose, single or two shots; roughly five received placebo; per-sample allocation not given. Day 63 after the first injection of vaccine or placebo was the sampling time. This CDR3 comprises 15 residues. CDR1 and CDR2 (germline): WSHSY, SAAADI. Unmatched junction bases numbered 6, after V lost 7 bases and J lost 0 bases.

Sequencing was performed on peripheral blood, taken in a trial of Ad26.COV2.S vaccine versus placebo. The chain links TRBV10-2 to TRBJ2-1; 7 positions match TRBD2. The receptor was isolated from a person aged 18-65 years who received the Ad26.COV2.S COVID-19 vaccine or a placebo. The chain's CDR3 is CASTPSGSSYNEQFF. The CDR3 DNA reads TGCGCCAGCACCCCTAGCGGAAGCTCCTACAATGAGCAGTTCTTC.